A single sample gave rise to the 22 T cell receptor beta chains below, sequenced in a study of blood T cell repertoires in COVID-19 (dated by TCRdb to the early 2020s). To prepare the library, the immunoSEQ multiplex PCR assay was applied. The source is immuneACCESS, and TCRdb retained only in-frame sequences with V and J called. Part of the clones is not carried over; for the studies checked, unresolved V genes explain less than half of this, and the remainder is unexplained. Counted in this sample were about 140,000 clones; about 86% of them appeared once. The biggest ten clones account for 7.5% to 8.5% of the sample. Sample: peripheral blood. The receptor source for this set is a woman aged 55-75 years with acute or convalescent COVID-19.

The chain's CDR3 is CASSLLLRGYGYTF. The CDR3 DNA sequence: TGCGCCAGCAGCTTGCTGCTCCGAGGCTATGGCTACACCTTC. This sequence joins TRBV5-1 and TRBJ1-2; D is unclear. Germline V gene sequence: CDR1 SGHRS, CDR2 YFSETQ. The V gene lost 1 base and the J gene lost 4 bases, with 11 bases spanning the gap. CDR3 length equals 14 residues.

This chain joins TRBV30 and TRBJ2-7; D possibly corresponds to TRBD2 (5 bases). The CDR3 totals 12 residues. CDR1 GTSNPN and CDR2 SVGIG come from the germline V gene (reference sequence). The V end was cut by 8 bases, the J end by 2 bases, with 13 bases between. The CDR3 nucleotides are TGTGCCAGTACCGGGGTGGCCTACGAGCAGTACTTC. It specifies CASTGVAYEQYF.

This clone was observed a single time. This sequence joins TRBV4-3 and TRBJ1-1, with TRBD1 matching 7 bases. With V trimmed by 4 bases and J by 0 bases, 5 bases remained unmatched. The CDR3 loop spans 15 amino acids. Germline assignment: CDR1 LGHNA and CDR2 YSLEER. CDR3 region: CASSLTGVVNTEAFF. In nucleotides, the CDR3 is TGCGCCAGCAGCCTAACAGGGGTTGTGAACACTGAAGCTTTCTTT.

This clone was detected only once. The genes are TRBV5-1 and TRBJ1-1, with 8 bases identical to TRBD1. Germline-derived CDR1 and CDR2 are SGHRS and YFSETQ. The CDR3 has 15 residues. The junction had 5 bases not matched to a gene; V was cut back by 0 bases and J by 4 bases. The CDR3 DNA reads as TGCGCCAGCAGCTTGGCCGCAGGGGGCGGCACTGAAGCTTTCTTT. This sequence encodes CASSLAAGGGTEAFF.

The rearrangement uses TRBV18 and TRBJ1-6; TRBD1 aligns across 7 bases. The CDR3 runs 15 residues. Looked up from germline, CDR1 is KGHSH and CDR2 is LQKENI. Trimming cost V 6 bases and J 7 bases; bases outside gene matches: 9. CDR3: CASSRTPGQNSPLHF. The CDR3 DNA follows: TGTGCCAGCTCCCGAACACCGGGACAGAATTCACCCCTCCACTTT. Full variable domain (rest looked up from reference TRBV18 and TRBJ1-6): NAGVMQNPRHLVRRRGQEARLRCSPMKGHSHVYWYRQLPEEGLKFMVYLQKENIIDESGMPKERFSAEFPKEGPSILRIQQVVRGDSAAYFCASSRTPGQNSPLHFGNGTRLTVT.

The genes are TRBV11-3 and TRBJ2-1; the D gene is possibly TRBD2 (5 bases). The CDR3 is 15 residues long. The V and J ends lost 2 bases and 7 bases respectively, with 15 bases between them. CDR1 SGHNT and CDR2 YENEEA come from the germline V gene. CDR3 bases: TGTGCCAGCAGCTTAACACGGGGTATGTGGAATGAGCAGTTCTTC. Translated, it gives CASSLTRGMWNEQFF.

The chain is built from TRBV7-8 and TRBJ2-2, with a possible D match to TRBD2 (6 bases). V was shortened by 0 bases and J by 7 bases, with 18 bases between the two germline ends. Per germline, CDR1 SGHVS and CDR2 FQNEAQ. The CDR3 has 17 amino acids. The CDR3 DNA reads TGTGCCAGCAGCTTAGCCGGCGGGACGACTTGGAGCGGGGAGCTGTTTTTT. Protein: CASSLAGGTTWSGELFF.

The chain combines TRBV11-3 with TRBJ2-7; TRBD1 agrees at 10 bases. Germline V gene lookup returns CDR1 SGHNT and CDR2 YENEEA. J was trimmed by 3 bases and V by 5 bases; bases with no gene match: 4. This CDR3 has 14 residues. The CDR3 region is CASSHDRGHYEQYF. The CDR3 nucleotides are TGTGCCAGCAGCCACGACAGGGGGCACTACGAGCAGTACTTC.

The chain employs TRBV19 and TRBJ1-5; D is unresolved. Germline values: CDR1 LNHDA, CDR2 SQIVND (reference sequence). V lost 0 bases, J lost 10 bases, and 10 bases lay in between. The CDR3 loop spans 13 amino acids. The CDR3 sequence is CASSIDRLEPQHF. CDR3 DNA sequence: TGTGCCAGTAGTATAGATCGACTAGAACCCCAGCATTTT.

CDR3: CASSFRQGVGTETQYF. The CDR3, as DNA: TGTGCCAGCAGTTTCCGACAGGGGGTAGGGACAGAGACCCAGTACTTC. The genes are TRBV28 and TRBJ2-5; TRBD1 agrees at 9 bases. Per germline, CDR1 MDHEN and CDR2 SYDVKM. Trimming removed 3 bases from V and 4 bases from J; junction bases left unmatched: 9. The CDR3 spans 16 residues.

This clone has a single count. This chain links TRBV5-1 with TRBJ2-2; 11 positions match TRBD2. V gave up 4 bases and J gave up 1 base; unmatched junction bases: 3. The CDR3 is 16 residues long. Germline CDR1 is SGHRS and CDR2 is YFSETQ. Written as DNA, the CDR3 is TGCGCCAGCAGCACTAGCGGGGGCCGGAACACCGGGGAGCTGTTTTTT. Amino acid sequence: CASSTSGGRNTGELFF. Combining the CDR3 with reference TRBV5-1 and TRBJ2-2 gives the whole variable domain KAGVTQTPRYLIKTRGQQVTLSCSPISGHRSVSWYQQTPGQGLQFLFEYFSETQRNKGNFPGRFSGRQFSNSRSEMNVSTLELGDSALYLCASSTSGGRNTGELFFGEGSRLTVL.

This sequence joins TRBV10-1 and TRBJ2-1; 8 bases are a match to TRBD1. Unmatched junction bases numbered 10, after V lost 0 bases and J lost 0 bases. Germline values: CDR1 WNHNN, CDR2 SYGVQD (reference sequence). The CDR3 totals 19 residues. The CDR3 loop is CASSESSFVTGGSYNEQFF. In nucleotides, the CDR3 is TGCGCCAGCAGTGAGTCGAGTTTTGTAACAGGGGGCTCCTACAATGAGCAGTTCTTC.

In this sample, this clone turned up once. The V gene is TRBV27, the J gene TRBJ2-5, with TRBD2 as a possible D gene (7 bases). The CDR3 is 16 residues long. Germline V gene lookup returns CDR1 MNHEY and CDR2 SMNVEV (reference sequence). The V end lost 5 bases, the J end lost 5 bases, and 21 bases lay between the germline ends. The chain's CDR3 is CASSQHRGAGSETQYF. The CDR3, as DNA: TGTGCCAGCAGTCAACACCGGGGGGCCGGTAGTGAGACCCAGTACTTC.

The chain recombines TRBV4-1 with TRBJ1-1; D gene ambiguous. This CDR3 spans 15 amino acids. Deletions cut 1 base from V and 2 bases from J, with 11 bases between. Looked up from germline, CDR1 is MGHRA and CDR2 is YSYEKL. The CDR3 nucleotides are TGCGCCAGCAGCCAAGGGCCCCGCTCAAACACTGAAGCTTTCTTT. Residues: CASSQGPRSNTEAFF.

V is TRBV10-3 and J is TRBJ1-1; D call uncertain. Trimming pared 4 bases from V and 0 bases from J, leaving 18 bases between. The CDR3 has 17 residues. CDR1 ENHRY and CDR2 SYGVKD come from the germline V gene. The CDR3 nucleotides are TGTGCCATCAGTGCCGGAGCACTCAGGAGGATGAACACTGAAGCTTTCTTT. It specifies CAISAGALRRMNTEAFF.

The CDR3 is CASSLTGLNQPQHF. The CDR3 DNA is TGTGCCAGCAGCTTAACAGGGCTAAATCAGCCCCAGCATTTT. This chain joins TRBV7-2 and TRBJ1-5; TRBD1 is a possible D gene (6 bases). In germline, CDR1 is SGHTA, CDR2 FQGNSA. The CDR3 consists of 14 residues. Trimming removed 2 bases at V and 4 bases at J, with 9 bases between.

The chain employs TRBV5-1 and TRBJ2-1; 12 bases are shared with TRBD2. The length of the CDR3 is 19 residues. Germline CDR1 SGHRS, CDR2 YFSETQ. J gave up 6 bases and V 4 bases, and 17 bases lay outside the gene matches. The CDR3 region has the DNA TGCGCCAGCAGCCCTGGAAGGGTTACTAGCGGGGGGTTAGTCAATGAGCAGTTCTTC. Its translation: CASSPGRVTSGGLVNEQFF.

This clone has a single count. This chain links TRBV11-2 with TRBJ1-3, with TRBD1 as a possible D gene (5 bases). This CDR3 spans 16 amino acids. Germline-derived CDR1 and CDR2 are SGHAT and FQNNGV. The V gene lost 4 bases and the J gene lost 2 bases, with 15 bases spanning the gap. CDR3 in DNA: TGTGCCAGCAGCTCCGGGAGTAGAGGGGCTGGAAACACCATATATTTT. Its translation: CASSSGSRGAGNTIYF.

The J gene is TRBJ2-1, the V gene TRBV7-9; 9 nucleotides agree with TRBD2. The germline V gene has CDR1 SEHNR and CDR2 FQNEAQ (reference sequence). The J segment lost 15 bases and the V segment lost 5 bases, leaving 14 bases of the junction unmatched. This CDR3 has 14 residues. As DNA, the CDR3 is TGTGCCAGCAGCAATCTAGCGGGGATGAGGGTGGTGTTCTTC. Residues: CASSNLAGMRVVFF.

This clone was observed once. The V and J genes are TRBV4-2 and TRBJ2-3; D possibly corresponds to TRBD1 (5 bases). CDR3 size: 15 residues. Trimming removed 4 bases at V and 1 base at J, with 12 bases between. CDR1 is LGHNA and CDR2 is YNFKEQ in the germline V gene. CDR3 coding DNA: TGTGCCAGCAGCCGCCCACAGGAGCGCACAGATACGCAGTATTTT. Residues: CASSRPQERTDTQYF.

The chain has TRBV7-8 and TRBJ2-1, with 10 bases fitting TRBD1. Trimming cost V 7 bases and J 7 bases; bases outside gene matches: 13. The CDR3 is made up of 16 amino acids. Looked up from germline, CDR1 is SGHVS and CDR2 is FQNEAQ. CDR3 residues: CASIQGGTGVGNEQFF. CDR3 DNA: TGTGCCAGCATCCAAGGGGGGACAGGGGTTGGGAATGAGCAGTTCTTC.

To note about this clone: Other DNA sequences in this specimen translate into the identical CDR3. CDR3 residues: CATSSRGGGETQYF. CDR3 in DNA: TGTGCCACCAGCAGTCGTGGCGGGGGGGAGACCCAGTACTTC. The V call is TRBV15, the J call TRBJ2-5; 8 nucleotides agree with TRBD2. The length of the CDR3 is 14 residues. The germline V gene encodes CDR1 LNHNV and CDR2 YYDKDF (reference sequence). V shed 3 bases, J shed 5 bases, and the junction held 5 bases outside the gene matches.